These T cell receptor beta chains were read from a single sample in a study of esophageal squamous cell carcinoma under preoperative chemotherapy. TCRdb reanalysed the PCR reads using MiXCR and keeps one entry per CDR3 protein. Altogether fewer than 40,000 distinct CDR3 sequences are present, roughly 50% being singletons, with the ten largest covering about an eighth. The sample was gathered from a patient given preoperative chemotherapy. Receptors were obtained from a human donor with esophageal squamous cell carcinoma. The donor label of this sample is uncertain. The CDR3 runs from the conserved cysteine through the conserved F or W. A D gene is named only where the DNA matches it firmly. Expanded clones are given a class, and other clones once, few, many or no size at all.

J gene | clone size | CDR3 length | D gene | V gene | CDR3 DNA | CDR3 protein
TRBJ2-5 | . | 15 | TRBD2 | TRBV25-1 | TGTGCCAGGGGGCGGGGGGGCCGAGGCACAGATACCCAGTACTTC | CARGRGGRGTDTQYF
TRBJ2-1 | many | 14 | . | TRBV7-9 | TGTGCCAGCAGCTTGGAGGATTTCGACAATGAGCAGTTCTTC | CASSLEDFDNEQFF
TRBJ2-3 | many | 14 | . | TRBV12-3/TRBV12-4 | TGTGCCAGCAGTCCGCGGACCTACACAGATACGCAGTATTTT | CASSPRTYTDTQYF
TRBJ2-1 | few | 13 | . | TRBV4-2 | TGTGCCAGCAGCCCGTCTAGGGAAGAGACCCAGTTCTTC | CASSPSREETQFF
TRBJ2-3 | medium-sized | 11 | . | TRBV7-6 | TGTGCCAGCAGCCGCGGCGATACGCAGTATTTT | CASSRGDTQYF
TRBJ2-3 | . | 16 | . | TRBV7-8 | TGTGCCAGCAGCTTAGGGAGGCAGGGGAACACAGGGACGCAGTATTTT | CASSLGRQGNTGTQYF
TRBJ2-4 | . | 15 | . | TRBV7-6 | TGTGCCAGCAGCCTGGGTGTCGCCGGCAAAGAGATCCAGTACTTC | CASSLGVAGKEIQYF
TRBJ1-5 | . | 15 | . | TRBV6-1 | TGTGCCAGCAGTGTTCAGGCTGGGACCAATCAGCCCCAGCATTTT | CASSVQAGTNQPQHF
TRBJ2-3 | . | 15 | . | TRBV7-2 | TGTGCCAGCAGCTTAGAAGGTAGGCGGGCAGAGACGCAGTATTTT | CASSLEGRRAETQYF
TRBJ2-5 | many | 14 | TRBD1 | TRBV7-2 | TGTGCCAGCAGCTTAGAGGGGGCAAAGGGGGCCCAGTACTTC | CASSLEGAKGAQYF
TRBJ2-1 | once | 16 | . | TRBV7-2 | TGTGCCAGCCGCGCACCGGGACGGAGAGCGAAAGACATTCAGTTCTTC | CASRAPGRRAKDIQFF
TRBJ2-1 | . | 15 | . | TRBV7-2 | TGTGCCAGCTTCGGAAGGCGGCCGAACAGCGGTGAGCAGTTCTTC | CASFGRRPNSGEQFF
TRBJ2-1 | . | 16 | TRBD2 | TRBV7-2 | TGTGCCAGCAGCTTGGGTGGTGCTAGCGGGAGGAAGACCCAGTTCTTC | CASSLGGASGRKTQFF
TRBJ2-2 | . | 13 | . | TRBV7-3 | TGTGCCAGCAGCATTCAGGGATCCGGGGAGCTGTTTTTT | CASSIQGSGELFF
TRBJ2-5 | few | 17 | TRBD2 | TRBV7-3 | TGTGCCAGCAGCTTAAAAGGGCTAGCGGGAGGGCGAGAGACCCAGTACTTC | CASSLKGLAGGRETQYF
TRBJ2-4 | . | 15 | . | TRBV7-2 | TGTGCCAGCAGTAGCACAACGAGTGCCCAAAACATCCAGTACTTC | CASSSTTSAQNIQYF
TRBJ2-2 | medium-sized | 13 | . | TRBV12-3/TRBV12-4 | TGTGCCAGCAACCTCAACTTCGGAGGGGAGCTGTTTTTT | CASNLNFGGELFF
TRBJ1-4 | . | 14 | TRBD1 | TRBV11-3 | TGTGCCAGCAGCTTAGGGGACAGGGGTGAAAAACTGTTTTTT | CASSLGDRGEKLFF
TRBJ2-1 | . | 16 | TRBD1 | TRBV5-1 | TGCGCCAGCAGCTTCGAGGTCGGGGACAGGGGGGGGGAGCAGTTCTTC | CASSFEVGDRGGEQFF
TRBJ2-3 | . | 13 | . | TRBV6-1 | TGTGGCAGCAGTGAGGTGAGCACGGGGACGCAGTATTTT | CGSSEVSTGTQYF
TRBJ2-3 | few | 16 | . | TRBV6-5 | TGTGCCAGCAGTGTATCGAGCGGGTCTAGCACAGATACGCAGTATTTT | CASSVSSGSSTDTQYF
TRBJ2-5 | large | 13 | TRBD1 | TRBV7-2 | TGTGCCAGCAGCCAGGGGGCTAGACCCAAGCAGTACTTC | CASSQGARPKQYF
TRBJ2-1 | . | 15 | . | TRBV6-1 | TGTGCCAGCAGTCTCGCCGGGACAAATGGCGATGAGCAGTTCTTC | CASSLAGTNGDEQFF
TRBJ2-3 | . | 14 | TRBD1 | TRBV5-5 | TGTGCCAGCAGCTCCAGACAGGGAGCAGATACGCAGTATTTT | CASSSRQGADTQYF
TRBJ1-2 | . | 16 | . | TRBV7-2 | TGTGCCAGCAGCCCTGAAAAGGGGAGGCCTGACTATGGCTACACCTTC | CASSPEKGRPDYGYTF
TRBJ2-1 | many | 13 | TRBD1 | TRBV19 | TGTGCCAGTAGTATAGTACAGGGGGGCGAGCAGTTCTTC | CASSIVQGGEQFF
TRBJ2-1 | large | 14 | TRBD1 | TRBV12-3/TRBV12-4 | TGTGCCAGCAGTTTAGACAGGGGGGTCTATGAGCAGTTCTTC | CASSLDRGVYEQFF
TRBJ2-1 | . | 15 | TRBD1 | TRBV11-3 | TGTGCCAGCAGCCCCAGGACAGGTTTCTACAATGAGCAGTTCTTC | CASSPRTGFYNEQFF
TRBJ1-2 | many | 13 | . | TRBV28 | TGTGCCAGCAGTTTAGCGGGGGTAAGAGGCTACACCTTC | CASSLAGVRGYTF
TRBJ1-4 | many | 13 | . | TRBV7-9 | TGTGCCAGCAGCTTGCAGACAGGTGAAAAACTGTTTTTT | CASSLQTGEKLFF
TRBJ2-1 | many | 15 | TRBD1 | TRBV11-1 | TGTGCCAGCAGTTTTAGACAGGGGGCATACAATGAGCAGTTCTTC | CASSFRQGAYNEQFF
TRBJ2-5 | many | 14 | . | TRBV7-8 | TGTGCCAGCAGCTTGGGGGTTTGGGGAGAGACCCAGTACTTC | CASSLGVWGETQYF
TRBJ1-2 | . | 17 | TRBD1 | TRBV7-8 | TGTGCCAGCAGCCTACTGGACAGGGGGCTAATTAACTATGGCTACACCTTC | CASSLLDRGLINYGYTF
TRBJ2-2 | many | 16 | . | TRBV12-5 | TGTGCTAGTGGTTTGGTAGTAGGTGGGGCTGGCGGGGAGCTGTTTTTT | CASGLVVGGAGGELFF
TRBJ1-1 | many | 17 | TRBD1 | TRBV6-5 | TGTGCCAGCAGTTACTCACCCAAAGGGGGCCTGAACACTGAAGCTTTCTTT | CASSYSPKGGLNTEAFF
TRBJ2-3 | . | 14 | . | TRBV12-3/TRBV12-4 | TGTGCCAGCAGTTCCCACATGATCGCCGGGGCGCAGTTTTTT | CASSSHMIAGAQFF
TRBJ2-4 | . | 14 | . | TRBV12-3/TRBV12-4 | TGTGCCTGTACCGCCCCCGGGGCCAAAGAGATTCAGTACTTC | CACTAPGAKEIQYF
TRBJ2-5 | . | 19 | . | TRBV7-6 | TGTGCCAGCAGCTTGGATCCGCGGATCGGGGGGCGAGACCAAGACACCCAGTACTTC | CASSLDPRIGGRDQDTQYF
TRBJ1-2 | . | 14 | . | TRBV19 | TGTGCCAGTAGTATTGGCAGGCAAGTGATGAGCTACACCTTC | CASSIGRQVMSYTF
TRBJ1-5 | . | 15 | . | TRBV6-5 | TGTGCCAGCAGTTACTCGAATAGGGGAGAAGGGCCCCAGCATTTT | CASSYSNRGEGPQHF
TRBJ2-5 | . | 17 | TRBD2 | TRBV7-2 | TGTGCCAGCAGTGCGGGACTAGCGAGTGCGGGCCCAGAGACCCAGTACTTC | CASSAGLASAGPETQYF
TRBJ2-1 | few | 15 | . | TRBV4-1 | TGCGCCAGCAGCCGTCCGGACGGGCGGGTAAATGAGCAGTTCTTC | CASSRPDGRVNEQFF
TRBJ2-1 | . | 14 | TRBD1 | TRBV7-3 | TGTGCCAGCAGCTCCGGACAGGGTGGGAATGAGCAGTTCTTC | CASSSGQGGNEQFF
TRBJ1-6 | many | 14 | TRBD1 | TRBV6-1 | TGTGCCAGCAGAGTACAGGGGATGGATTCACCCCTCCACTTT | CASRVQGMDSPLHF
TRBJ2-1 | medium-sized | 15 | . | TRBV7-3 | TGTGCCAGCAGCTTCGGTACAGGCCCCTACAATGAGCAGTTCTTC | CASSFGTGPYNEQFF
TRBJ2-1 | . | 13 | TRBD2 | TRBV4-2 | TGTGCCAGCAGCACCCCGGGGGGGCGAGAGCAGTTCTTC | CASSTPGGREQFF
TRBJ2-3 | once | 15 | TRBD2 | TRBV7-8 | TGTGCCAGCAGCCCCCCTAGCGGGGACACAGGTACGCAGTATTTT | CASSPPSGDTGTQYF
TRBJ2-2 | . | 15 | . | TRBV7-6 | TGTGCCAGCAGCTTACCGGCTGCGAGCACCGGTAAGCTGTTTTTT | CASSLPAASTGKLFF
TRBJ2-5 | few | 11 | . | TRBV5-4 | TGTGCCAGCAGCCGGGCGGAGACCCAGTACTTC | CASSRAETQYF
TRBJ2-1 | medium-sized | 15 | . | TRBV7-2 | TGTGCCAGCAGCCCACTAGCTTTCTTAGGGGGTGAGCAGTTCTTC | CASSPLAFLGGEQFF
TRBJ2-3 | . | 16 | . | TRBV5-6 | TGTGCCAGCAGCTTGGAGGGGGGCTTTGGCACAGATACGCAGTATTTT | CASSLEGGFGTDTQYF
TRBJ2-1 | . | 14 | . | TRBV24-1 | TGTGCCACCAGTGACCACCTAGCTTACAATGAGCAGTTCTTC | CATSDHLAYNEQFF